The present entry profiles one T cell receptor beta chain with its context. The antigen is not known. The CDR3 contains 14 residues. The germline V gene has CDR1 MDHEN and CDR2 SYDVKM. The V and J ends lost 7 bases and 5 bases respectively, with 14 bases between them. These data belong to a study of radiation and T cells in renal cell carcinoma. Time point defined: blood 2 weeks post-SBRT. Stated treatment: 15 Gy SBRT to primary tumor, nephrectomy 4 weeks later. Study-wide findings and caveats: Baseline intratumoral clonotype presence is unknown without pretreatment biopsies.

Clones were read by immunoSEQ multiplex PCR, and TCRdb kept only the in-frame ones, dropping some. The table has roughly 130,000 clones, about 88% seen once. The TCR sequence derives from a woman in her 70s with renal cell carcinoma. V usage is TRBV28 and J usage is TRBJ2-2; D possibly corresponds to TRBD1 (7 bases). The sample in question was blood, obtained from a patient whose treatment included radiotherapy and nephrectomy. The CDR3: CASTSGGSTGELFF. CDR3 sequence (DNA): TGTGCCAGCACCTCAGGGGGGTCGACCGGGGAGCTGTTTTTT.